The 21 T cell receptor beta chains in this list originate from one sample, sequenced in a study of blood T cell repertoires in COVID-19 (dated by TCRdb to 2020 to 2022). Receptor libraries were prepared by the immunoSEQ multiplex PCR assay. TCRdb took over this immuneACCESS table, retaining in-frame rearrangements with V and J assigned. Such tables are incomplete; in checked studies, under half of the missing clones stem from an unresolved V gene, and the remainder is unexplained. The sample has approximately 150,000 clones on record, approximately 87% of them singletons. Clones ranked in the top ten supply 5.5% to 7.5% of the sample. The sequenced material came from peripheral blood. The receptors were gathered from a man aged 80 or over with acute or convalescent COVID-19.

This rearrangement joins TRBV6-1 to TRBJ2-5, with D perhaps TRBD2 (5 bases). The germline V gene encodes CDR1 MNHNS and CDR2 SASEGT. Trimming pared 3 bases from V and 5 bases from J, leaving 10 bases between. The CDR3 is made up of 13 amino acids. CDR3 DNA sequence: TGTGCCAGCAGTGACGGGGTGTGGGAGACCCAGTACTTC. It translates to CASSDGVWETQYF.

This chain connects TRBV5-1 to TRBJ2-1, with 9 bases lining up with TRBD1. The ends lost 4 bases at V and 12 bases at J; junction bases unmatched: 5. The CDR3 spans 12 residues. The V gene's germline CDR1 is SGHRS and CDR2 YFSETQ. CDR3 nucleotides: TGCGCCAGCAGCCTAACAGGGGGCTGGCAGTTCTTC. The encoded protein is CASSLTGGWQFF.

The rearrangement joins TRBV28 to TRBJ2-5; D gene ambiguous. Germline V gene data show CDR1 as MDHEN and CDR2 as SYDVKM. This CDR3 contains 12 residues. V lost 5 bases and J lost 2, with 6 bases in between. This CDR3 reads CASSRRQETQYF. CDR3 coding DNA: TGTGCCAGCAGTAGGCGGCAAGAGACCCAGTACTTC.

The chain is built from TRBV12-5 and TRBJ2-3, with 9 bases identical to TRBD1. The CDR3 contains 16 residues. V shed 6 bases and J 1 base; nucleotides not matched to a gene: 8. Germline lookup yields CDR1 LGHNT and CDR2 FRNRAP. The CDR3 loop is CASGHSGTGRTDTQYF. For the CDR3, the DNA is TGTGCTAGTGGCCATTCCGGGACAGGGCGCACAGATACGCAGTATTTT.

The chain couples TRBV29-1 to TRBJ1-2; unclear D gene. CDR3 length: 12 amino acids. Trimming stripped 5 bases from V and 2 bases from J, with 9 bases between. Germline loops: CDR1 SQVTM, CDR2 ANQGSEA. The CDR3, as DNA: TGCAGCGTTCGTATTGAGAACTATGGCTACACCTTC. This translates into CSVRIENYGYTF. The full variable domain, its missing parts supplied by reference TRBV29-1 and TRBJ1-2, is SAVISQKPSRDICQRGTSLTIQCQVDSQVTMMFWYRQQPGQSLTLIATANQGSEATYESGFVIDKFPISRPNLTFSTLTVSNMSPEDSSIYLCSVRIENYGYTFGSGTRLTVV.

This chain uses TRBV2 with TRBJ2-1; D unresolved. CDR1 and CDR2 from the germline V gene are SNHLY and FYNNEI. CDR3 size: 12 residues. With 6 bases removed from V and 9 bases from J, the gap between germline ends came to 12 bases. CDR3 region: CASRHSRLEQFF. Written as DNA, the CDR3 is TGTGCCAGCAGGCATTCCAGACTTGAGCAGTTCTTC.

The gene calls are TRBV28 and TRBJ1-5; D might be TRBD1 (6 bases). Looked up from germline, CDR1 is MDHEN and CDR2 is SYDVKM. Trimming removed 5 bases at V and 7 bases at J, with 18 bases between. The CDR3 loop spans 15 amino acids. The CDR3 DNA sequence: TGTGCCAGCAGTCCTTTGGGGAGGGGGGGCCAGCCCCAGCATTTT. Protein: CASSPLGRGGQPQHF.

The chain recombines TRBV6-5 with TRBJ1-2; 7 bases fit TRBD1. The CDR3 is 12 amino acids. V lost 11 bases to trimming and J lost 3 bases; unmatched junction nucleotides: 6. Per the germline V gene, CDR1 is MNHEY and CDR2 is SVGAGI. CDR3 DNA: TGTGCCGAAAGACAGGGCGACTATGGCTACACCTTC. Its protein product is CAERQGDYGYTF.

The chain carries TRBV19 and TRBJ1-2; D is unresolved. The length of the CDR3 is 14 residues. The germline gives CDR1 LNHDA, CDR2 SQIVND (reference sequence). V was cut by 3 bases and J by 3 bases, with 11 bases left in between. CDR3: CASSIGVLDYGYTF. The DNA of the CDR3 is TGTGCCAGTAGTATCGGAGTTTTGGACTATGGCTACACCTTC. Supplemented by reference TRBV19 and TRBJ1-2, the full variable domain reads DGGITQSPKYLFRKEGQNVTLSCEQNLNHDAMYWYRQDPGQGLRLIYYSQIVNDFQKGDIAEGYSVSREKKESFPLTVTSAQKNPTAFYLCASSIGVLDYGYTFGSGTRLTVV.

The count of this clone is one. The chain couples TRBV10-1 to TRBJ2-5; 8 nucleotides match TRBD2. The V and J ends lost 8 bases and 2 bases, in that order; junction bases with no gene match: 4. The CDR3 loop spans 13 amino acids. The germline V gene has CDR1 WNHNN and CDR2 SYGVQD (reference sequence). The CDR3 reads CASSGGGQETQYF. As DNA, the CDR3 is TGCGCCAGCTCCGGCGGGGGGCAAGAGACCCAGTACTTC.

The rearrangement uses TRBV30 and TRBJ1-2, with a weak D call TRBD1 (5 bases). CDR3 size: 12 residues. V was shortened by 5 bases and J by 4 bases, with 11 bases between the two germline ends. Looked up from germline, CDR1 is GTSNPN and CDR2 is SVGIG (reference sequence). CDR3 protein: CAWEQASYGYTF. For the CDR3, the DNA is TGTGCCTGGGAACAGGCTTCCTATGGCTACACCTTC.

The chain uses TRBV5-4 and TRBJ1-3; the D is unclear. Germline CDR1 and CDR2: SGHNT and YYREEE (reference sequence). V was clipped by 4 bases and J by 0 bases, with 11 bases between them. This CDR3 comprises 15 residues. In DNA, the CDR3 is TGTGCCAGCAGCACTTCCCTAGACTCTGGAAACACCATATATTTT. Protein sequence: CASSTSLDSGNTIYF.

The V call is TRBV12-3 or TRBV12-4, the J call TRBJ2-2; D is possibly TRBD1 (5 bases). V was cut by 2 bases and J by 5 bases, with 6 bases left in between. This CDR3 has 13 residues. Here the CDR3 DNA reads TGTGCCAGCAGTTTAAGACAGACCGGGGAGCTGTTTTTT. Translating it yields CASSLRQTGELFF.

This clone came up a few times. The J gene is TRBJ2-7, the V gene TRBV11-3; D is possibly TRBD2 (5 bases). The CDR3 consists of 13 residues. CDR1 SGHNT and CDR2 YENEEA come from the germline V gene. The ends were cut back, 0 bases at V and 4 bases at J, with 7 bases in the middle. The CDR3 coding sequence is TGTGCCAGCAGCTTAGACCCGGGGTACGAGCAGTACTTC. Its protein product is CASSLDPGYEQYF.

This chain uses TRBV6-5 with TRBJ2-5; 8 bases fit TRBD2. Trimming at V came to 4 bases and at J to 5 bases, leaving 6 bases not matched to a gene. Germline V gives CDR1 MNHEY, CDR2 SVGAGI. This CDR3 spans 14 amino acids. The CDR3 bases are TGTGCCAGCAGTTTAGCGGGGCGAGGGGAGACCCAGTACTTC. The encoded protein is CASSLAGRGETQYF.

The V and J genes are TRBV7-2 and TRBJ2-3; TRBD2 might be the D (5 bases). CDR3 length equals 13 residues. The germline V gene encodes CDR1 SGHTA and CDR2 FQGNSA. V lost 5 bases and J lost 4, with 10 bases in between. CDR3: CASSTLSADTQYF. CDR3 DNA sequence: TGTGCCAGCAGCACCCTTAGCGCAGATACGCAGTATTTT.

This rearrangement joins TRBV30 to TRBJ2-2; tentatively, D is TRBD1 (6 bases). This CDR3 region has 14 residues. Trimming cost V 3 bases and J 1 base, with 9 bases left between them. Germline V gene sequence: CDR1 GTSNPN, CDR2 SVGIG (reference sequence). The CDR3 loop reads CAWRGQLNTGELFF. The CDR3 bases are TGTGCCTGGAGAGGACAGCTGAACACCGGGGAGCTGTTTTTT.

This chain joins TRBV6-5 and TRBJ1-5; no firm D call. V gave up 3 bases and J gave up 4 bases, with 7 bases separating them. This CDR3 comprises 13 residues. Germline CDR1 is MNHEY and CDR2 is SVGAGI. The CDR3 sequence is CASSYLANQPQHF. As DNA, the CDR3 is TGTGCCAGCAGTTATTTGGCTAATCAGCCCCAGCATTTT.

V and J are TRBV4-2 and TRBJ2-1; D unclear. Trimming left V 0 bases short and J 10 bases short, with 13 bases between. There are 14 residues in the CDR3. Germline loops: CDR1 LGHNA, CDR2 YNFKEQ. CDR3 sequence: CASSQELLAREQFF. The CDR3 DNA reads as TGTGCCAGCAGCCAAGAATTGTTGGCCAGGGAGCAGTTCTTC.

The chain has TRBV14 and TRBJ2-2; D uncertain. CDR1 SGHDN and CDR2 FVKESK come from the germline V gene. CDR3 size: 12 residues. V was clipped by 5 bases and J by 5 bases, with 6 bases between them. In DNA form, the CDR3 reads TGTGCCAGCAGCTTACGGACCGGGGAGCTGTTTTTT. Encoded protein: CASSLRTGELFF.

The V and J genes are TRBV30 and TRBJ1-6; TRBD1 aligns across 7 bases. V dropped 1 base and J dropped 5; count of bases not matched to a gene: 8. CDR1 is GTSNPN, CDR2 SVGIG, per germline (reference sequence). This CDR3 is 16 amino acids long. CDR3 residues: CAWSDRRQGHNSPLHF. DNA of the CDR3: TGTGCCTGGAGTGATCGGAGACAGGGACATAATTCACCCCTCCACTTT.